A selection of T cell receptor beta chains follows, all from one sample in a study of regulatory T cells in long-lasting Graves disease. Via MiXCR, TCRdb re-called the multiplex PCR reads, giving one row per CDR3 protein. The sample contains about 470,000 distinct CDR3 sequences, under 15% of which appear only once. These sequences were also reported in another study, on T cells in Graves' hyperthyroidism and ophthalmopathy.

The sequencing here drew on peripheral blood mononuclear cells (PBMCs), taken at new diagnosis, from a patient treated with antithyroid drugs. The receptors derive from a young woman with Graves disease. CDR3s include the opening cysteine and the closing phenylalanine or tryptophan. D genes are given only for firm matches. Some rows have no size entry. The others give once, few or many, or a class for an expanded clone.

clone size	V gene	D gene	J gene	CDR3 protein	CDR3 DNA
NA	TRBV19	TRBD2	TRBJ2-4	CASSHSGSAKNIQYF	TGTGCCAGTAGCCATAGCGGGAGCGCCAAAAACATTCAGTACTTC
NA	TRBV20-1	TRBD1	TRBJ1-6	CSARRGGQGDSPLHF	TGCAGTGCTAGACGGGGGGGACAGGGGGATTCACCCCTCCACTTT
few	TRBV27	NA	TRBJ2-1	CASSLSQTYNEQFF	TGTGCCAGCAGTTTATCCCAGACCTACAATGAGCAGTTCTTC
few	TRBV2	NA	TRBJ2-4	CASRAKFVAKNIQYF	TGTGCCAGCAGGGCTAAATTCGTAGCCAAAAACATTCAGTACTTC
many	TRBV27	NA	TRBJ1-2	CASTRKGGSYGYTF	TGTGCCAGCACCCGAAAAGGAGGGTCCTATGGCTACACCTTC
few	TRBV12-3/TRBV12-4	NA	TRBJ2-7	CASSLDIGGNYEQYF	TGTGCCAGCAGTTTGGATATCGGCGGGAACTACGAGCAGTACTTC
NA	TRBV3-1	NA	TRBJ1-2	CASKVVFSYGYTF	TGTGCCAGCAAGGTGGTTTTTAGCTATGGCTACACCTTC
many	TRBV6-1	TRBD1	TRBJ2-5	CATNSGQGWGYQETQYF	TGTGCCACCAATAGCGGACAGGGCTGGGGGTACCAAGAGACCCAGTACTTC
many	TRBV12-3/TRBV12-4	NA	TRBJ2-7	CASSLTGSYEQYF	TGTGCCAGCAGTTTAACGGGAAGCTACGAGCAGTACTTC
many	TRBV28	NA	TRBJ1-5	CASKGGVSQPQHF	TGTGCCAGCAAGGGAGGGGTGAGTCAGCCCCAGCATTTT
many	TRBV6-1	NA	TRBJ1-1	CASKNPTVDTEAFF	TGTGCCAGCAAAAACCCGACAGTCGACACTGAAGCTTTCTTT
many	TRBV13	NA	TRBJ1-2	CASSLAGGANGYTF	TGTGCCAGCAGCTTAGCCGGGGGCGCGAATGGCTACACCTTC
many	TRBV5-6	TRBD2	TRBJ2-3	CASSFRLAGGDTQYF	TGTGCCAGCAGCTTTAGACTAGCGGGAGGCGATACGCAGTATTTT
many	TRBV28	NA	TRBJ1-1	CASSLDPGTANTEAFF	TGTGCCAGCAGTTTGGACCCCGGGACGGCGAACACTGAAGCTTTCTTT
few	TRBV20-1	NA	TRBJ2-3	CSAGPHGADTQYF	TGCAGTGCTGGGCCCCACGGAGCAGATACGCAGTATTTT
many	TRBV20-1	NA	TRBJ2-1	CSASLGLAIYNEQFF	TGCAGTGCTTCCCTGGGGCTAGCTATATACAATGAGCAGTTCTTC
many	TRBV20-1	TRBD2	TRBJ2-3	CSAPIGRLALDTQYF	TGCAGTGCCCCTATAGGGAGACTAGCTTTAGATACGCAGTATTTT
few	TRBV30	TRBD1	TRBJ1-2	CAWRDRGPAGYTF	TGTGCCTGGAGGGACAGGGGCCCCGCTGGCTACACCTTC
NA	TRBV12-3/TRBV12-4	NA	TRBJ2-3	CASSPRRLAGTDTQYF	TGTGCCAGCAGCCCAAGGCGTCTAGCTGGCACAGATACGCAGTATTTT
NA	TRBV19	TRBD1	TRBJ1-2	CASGDRVNGYTF	TGTGCCAGTGGGGACAGGGTGAACGGCTACACCTTC
NA	TRBV30	NA	TRBJ2-7	CAWSVRGTKRRNF	TGTGCCTGGAGTGTACGCGGGACCAAACGTAGAAACTTC
many	TRBV28	NA	TRBJ2-7	CASRWGYEQYF	TGTGCCAGCCGCTGGGGATACGAGCAGTACTTC
many	TRBV20-1	TRBD2	TRBJ2-7	CSAREPSGTNLGQYF	TGCAGTGCTAGAGAACCTAGCGGGACGAACCTAGGGCAGTACTTC
few	TRBV19	NA	TRBJ2-1	CASRVAVEQFF	TGTGCCAGTAGGGTAGCGGTAGAGCAGTTCTTC
few	TRBV4-1	TRBD2	TRBJ2-2	CASSQDWLAGALAGELFF	TGCGCCAGCAGCCAAGATTGGTTAGCGGGAGCTTTAGCCGGGGAGCTGTTTTTT
few	TRBV2	NA	TRBJ1-5	CASSEALRKHF	TGTGCCAGCAGTGAAGCGCTTCGAAAGCATTTT
many	TRBV30	NA	TRBJ1-2	CAWMWGVNGYTF	TGTGCCTGGATGTGGGGGGTTAATGGCTACACCTTC
many	TRBV6-1	TRBD2	TRBJ2-7	CASLLAGTYEQYF	TGTGCCAGCTTGCTAGCGGGGACCTACGAGCAGTACTTC
many	TRBV11-2	TRBD1	TRBJ2-5	CASSFWDRGQETQYF	TGTGCCAGCAGCTTTTGGGACAGGGGCCAAGAGACCCAGTACTTC
NA	TRBV5-1	TRBD1	TRBJ1-1	CANSLGTGGTEAFF	TGCGCCAACAGCTTGGGGACAGGGGGCACTGAAGCTTTCTTT
NA	TRBV4-1	NA	TRBJ2-3	CASSQGRRVGADTQYF	TGCGCCAGCAGCCAAGGAAGGCGGGTAGGGGCAGATACGCAGTATTTT
many	TRBV7-3	NA	TRBJ2-1	CASSLEPNLLNEQFF	TGTGCCAGCAGCTTAGAACCCAACTTACTCAATGAGCAGTTCTTC
few	TRBV18	TRBD1	TRBJ1-2	CASSPPGQGGLEWYGYTF	TGTGCCAGCTCACCTCCGGGACAGGGGGGACTGGAATGGTATGGCTACACCTTC
NA	TRBV6-2/TRBV6-3	NA	TRBJ1-2	CASSYSASSLYTF	TGTGCCAGCAGTTACTCGGCCAGTTCTCTCTACACCTTC
many	TRBV24-1	TRBD1	TRBJ2-1	CATSDSGQGTYNEQFF	TGTGCCACCAGTGACTCGGGACAGGGAACTTACAATGAGCAGTTCTTC
NA	TRBV20-1	NA	TRBJ2-7	CSARDLSGTYEQYF	TGCAGTGCTAGAGATTTGAGCGGTACCTACGAGCAGTACTTC
NA	TRBV20-1	NA	TRBJ2-7	CSAPHGAGSFQQYF	TGCAGTGCTCCACATGGGGCAGGGTCGTTTCAGCAGTACTTC
NA	TRBV14	NA	TRBJ2-4	CASPKKNIQYF	TGTGCCAGTCCTAAGAAAAACATTCAGTACTTC
NA	TRBV19	TRBD2	TRBJ2-3	CASSIASSGRTDTQYF	TGTGCCAGTAGTATAGCATCTAGCGGGAGAACAGATACGCAGTATTTT
many	TRBV6-1	TRBD1	TRBJ1-1	CASTRRTGGESTEAFF	TGTGCCAGCACCCGCCGGACAGGGGGAGAAAGTACTGAAGCTTTCTTT
NA	TRBV20-1	NA	TRBJ2-7	CSAGPPRTSYEQYF	TGCAGTGCGGGGCCTCCACGGACCTCCTACGAGCAGTACTTC
many	TRBV30	NA	TRBJ1-5	CAWSVSRDEQPQHF	TGTGCCTGGAGTGTTAGTAGGGATGAACAGCCCCAGCATTTT
NA	TRBV6-4	TRBD1	TRBJ2-5	CASSPTGARETQYF	TGTGCCAGCAGTCCTACAGGGGCCCGCGAGACCCAGTACTTC
few	TRBV4-1	TRBD2	TRBJ2-1	CASRGLAANNEQFF	TGCGCCAGCAGGGGACTAGCGGCTAACAATGAGCAGTTCTTC
few	TRBV4-2	TRBD2	TRBJ2-7	CASSQSSPGLAGPGGYEQYF	TGTGCCAGCAGCCAGTCTTCCCCGGGACTAGCGGGCCCGGGGGGATACGAGCAGTACTTC
many	TRBV28	NA	TRBJ2-3	CASSPGAGGTDTQYF	TGTGCCAGCAGTCCAGGGGCAGGGGGCACAGATACGCAGTATTTT
many	TRBV12-3/TRBV12-4	TRBD1	TRBJ1-1	CASSSRQGGEAFF	TGTGCCAGCAGTTCGAGACAGGGCGGAGAGGCTTTCTTT
NA	TRBV19	TRBD1	TRBJ1-5	CASSLLGTASQPQHF	TGTGCCAGTTCCTTGCTCGGGACAGCAAGTCAGCCCCAGCATTTT
few	TRBV9	TRBD1	TRBJ1-2	CASSEGGGQTYYGYTF	TGTGCCAGCAGCGAGGGGGGGGGACAGACCTACTATGGCTACACCTTC
many	TRBV5-5	TRBD1	TRBJ1-3	CASSFPGAGGNGNTIYF	TGTGCCAGCAGCTTTCCAGGAGCAGGGGGGAATGGAAACACCATATATTTT
NA	TRBV29-1	NA	TRBJ2-1	CSVEELLSSYNEQFF	TGCAGCGTTGAAGAACTATTAAGCTCCTACAATGAGCAGTTCTTC
many	TRBV6-4	TRBD2	TRBJ2-3	CASSEGPSGRGADTQYF	TGTGCCAGCAGTGAAGGGCCTAGCGGGAGAGGGGCAGATACGCAGTATTTT